Listed below are T cell receptor beta chains from one sample, sequenced in a study of blood T cell repertoires in COVID-19. The protocol was immunoSEQ multiplex PCR, while the TCRdb copy is restricted to in-frame clones and leaves out a portion. This table has about 160,000 clones, 60% to 85% appearing once. Material: peripheral blood. The receptors were sampled from a man between 60 and 75 years old with acute or convalescent COVID-19. Both conserved end residues are part of each CDR3. The D gene is left open where the match is weak. For some rows the clone size is stated as once, few or many, or as a class when expanded; others skip it.

TGTGCCAGCAGTTCGGACAGGGGTAAAGAGACCCAGTACTTC | CASSSDRGKETQYF | few | TRBJ2-5 | TRBV6-6 | TRBD1
TGTGCCAGCAGGAAGGGGGAAACTGAAGCTTTCTTT | CASRKGETEAFF | - | TRBJ1-1 | TRBV12-3/TRBV12-4 | -
TGTGCCAGCAGTGCCCGACTAGCGGGGAGCTCCTACGAGCAGTACTTC | CASSARLAGSSYEQYF | - | TRBJ2-7 | TRBV6-1 | TRBD2
TGTGCCAGTGCGGGGAGTAAGTTTGCGTACCAAGAGACCCAGTACTTC | CASAGSKFAYQETQYF | once | TRBJ2-5 | TRBV28 | -
TGTGCCAGCAGTTACGACAGGGGCTATGGCTACACCTTC | CASSYDRGYGYTF | - | TRBJ1-2 | TRBV6-2/TRBV6-3 | TRBD1
TGTGCCACCAGTGATACGACAGCCGCGGGGGCCAACGTCCTGACTTTC | CATSDTTAAGANVLTF | - | TRBJ2-6 | TRBV24-1 | -
TGTGCCAGCAGCCAAGAGGGGACAGTAAATAATTCACCCCTCCACTTT | CASSQEGTVNNSPLHF | - | TRBJ1-6 | TRBV3-1/TRBV3-2 | TRBD1
TGTGCCACCAGCAAACTCACAGGGGACTCTATGGCCCAGCATTTT | CATSKLTGDSMAQHF | - | TRBJ1-5 | TRBV15 | TRBD1
TGTGCCTGGAGTATTCTGGACAGGGGGTACGAGCAGTACTTC | CAWSILDRGYEQYF | - | TRBJ2-7 | TRBV30 | TRBD1
TGTGCCAGCAGCGTAGACACGGGGGGGATGGAGACCCAGTACTTC | CASSVDTGGMETQYF | - | TRBJ2-5 | TRBV9 | TRBD2
TGTGCCTGGAGCCGCGGGAACTCTGAAGCTTTCTTT | CAWSRGNSEAFF | - | TRBJ1-1 | TRBV30 | -
TGTGCCAGCAGCCGAGCCTTAGCGGGACAGGGGGGAAACACCATATATTTT | CASSRALAGQGGNTIYF | - | TRBJ1-3 | TRBV9 | TRBD1
TGCGCCAGCAGCCAAGATCAGGGGGCGGACGAGCAGTACTTC | CASSQDQGADEQYF | - | TRBJ2-7 | TRBV4-1 | TRBD1
TGTGCCAGCAGCATCGGGGGAGGTGAAGCTTTCTTT | CASSIGGGEAFF | - | TRBJ1-1 | TRBV11-3 | -
TGCGCCAGCAGCTTGAGCGTTCGGGGGGGCCCCTATGGCTACACCTTC | CASSLSVRGGPYGYTF | - | TRBJ1-2 | TRBV5-1 | -
TGTGCCAGCAGCTATGCGGGGGGGAACTACGAGCAGTACTTC | CASSYAGGNYEQYF | - | TRBJ2-7 | TRBV7-3 | TRBD2
TGCGCCAGCAGTCCGAACAGAAACACTGAAGCTTTCTTT | CASSPNRNTEAFF | - | TRBJ1-1 | TRBV5-1 | -
TGTGCCAGCAGTGGACAGGGGGCGCGGAGCTACACCTTC | CASSGQGARSYTF | - | TRBJ1-2 | TRBV14 | TRBD1
TGTGCCAGCAGCTTAGCGCTTCAGGGTTCACCCCTCCACTTT | CASSLALQGSPLHF | few | TRBJ1-6 | TRBV7-3 | -
TGTGCCAGCAGTTCGGACACTGAAGCTTTCTTT | CASSSDTEAFF | - | TRBJ1-1 | TRBV28 | -
TGTGCCAGTAGTAGATCGGCGGGGGGGCTAGAGACCCAGTACTTC | CASSRSAGGLETQYF | - | TRBJ2-5 | TRBV19 | TRBD2
TGCGCCAGCAGCTTGGCGGGGAGGAGTGGCTACACCTTC | CASSLAGRSGYTF | few | TRBJ1-2 | TRBV5-1 | -
TGTGCCAGCAGCTTACACGACAGTCTTCAGCAGCCCCAGCATTTT | CASSLHDSLQQPQHF | - | TRBJ1-5 | TRBV7-9 | -
TGTGCCAGCGGAGCACAGGGGGCGATCACCGGGGAGCTGTTTTTT | CASGAQGAITGELFF | - | TRBJ2-2 | TRBV2 | TRBD1
TGCGCCAGCAGTGAGGCCCAGGGACCCCTCCACTTT | CASSEAQGPLHF | medium-sized | TRBJ1-6 | TRBV10-2 | -
TGTGCCAGCACCCCACTAGCTGGGACAGATACGCAGTATTTT | CASTPLAGTDTQYF | - | TRBJ2-3 | TRBV6-5 | -
TGTGCCACCAGTGATGGGACAGGGGCAAGTGAAGAGACCCAGTACTTC | CATSDGTGASEETQYF | - | TRBJ2-5 | TRBV24-1 | TRBD1
TGTGCCACCAGTGTAGGAGGAAATCAGCCCCAGCATTTT | CATSVGGNQPQHF | - | TRBJ1-5 | TRBV24-1 | -
TGTGCCAGCAGCTTTTCCAAGACAGAGCTGACCGGGGAGCTGTTTTTT | CASSFSKTELTGELFF | - | TRBJ2-2 | TRBV7-2 | -
TGTGCCAGCAGCCGGGGGTTAAGCTCCTACAATGAGCAGTTCTTC | CASSRGLSSYNEQFF | - | TRBJ2-1 | TRBV5-4 | -
TGTGCCAGCAGCTCTACACAGGGAATATCAGCTTTCTTT | CASSSTQGISAFF | - | TRBJ1-1 | TRBV11-2 | -
TGTGCCAGCAGCTTGGCCGGACAGGTAGTCACTGAAGCTTTCTTT | CASSLAGQVVTEAFF | - | TRBJ1-1 | TRBV5-4 | TRBD1
TGTGCCTGGAGTGGGGACAGAGCTAACTATGGCTACACCTTC | CAWSGDRANYGYTF | - | TRBJ1-2 | TRBV30 | TRBD1
TGTGCCAGCAGTTACGTCCTCTCTGGGGCCAACGTCCTGACTTTC | CASSYVLSGANVLTF | - | TRBJ2-6 | TRBV6-2/TRBV6-3 | -
TGCGCCAGCCGAAGGTGGAGGAACACTGAAGCTTTCTTT | CASRRWRNTEAFF | - | TRBJ1-1 | TRBV10-1 | -
TGCGCCAGCAGTGAACAGCCAGGGGGCACAGATACGCAGTATTTT | CASSEQPGGTDTQYF | few | TRBJ2-3 | TRBV10-2 | -
TGTGCCAGTAGTCGGGACAGGGATTCCTATAATTCACCCCTCCACTTT | CASSRDRDSYNSPLHF | - | TRBJ1-6 | TRBV19 | TRBD1
TGTGCCAGCAGCTTGGGGACAGACAATAATTCACCCCTCCACTTT | CASSLGTDNNSPLHF | once | TRBJ1-6 | TRBV11-3 | TRBD1
TGCGCCAGCAGCTTACAGGGTTCCGGGGCCAACGTCCTGACTTTC | CASSLQGSGANVLTF | few | TRBJ2-6 | TRBV5-1 | -
TGCGCCAGCAGCCCGGGACATTCGAACACCGGGGAGCTGTTTTTT | CASSPGHSNTGELFF | few | TRBJ2-2 | TRBV5-1 | -
TGTGCCAGCAGCCAGACAGGGCATAGGACTGAAGCTTTCTTT | CASSQTGHRTEAFF | once | TRBJ1-1 | TRBV11-3 | TRBD1
TGTGCCCACGGGGAGGGGCTTCGGAACACTGAAGCTTTCTTT | CAHGEGLRNTEAFF | once | TRBJ1-1 | TRBV30 | -
TGTGCCAGCAGCTTGACTAGCGGGGGGTCCAATGAGCAGTTCTTC | CASSLTSGGSNEQFF | - | TRBJ2-1 | TRBV7-3 | TRBD2